This T cell receptor (beta chain) was documented in a study of cytomegalovirus exposure and HLA in healthy donors. Study summary: The roughly 700 first-cohort repertoires shared a platform with the roughly 130 validation repertoires, as reported in a later analysis. Overall study results and limits: Cytomegalovirus-associated TCR beta chains were listed, numbering 150 to 200. Rarity characterized most TCR sequences, yet some public TCRs appeared in many donors. Published work reported that the classifier diagnosed cytomegalovirus status with high specificity and sensitivity.

For this clone: Its specificity is unknown.

CDR3 length: 15 residues. Germline-derived CDR1 and CDR2 are WSHSY and SAAADI. V shed 3 bases and J shed 5 bases, with 16 bases lying between them. Assay: immunoSEQ multiplex PCR; the TCRdb copy retains only in-frame clones and omits some. Among tens of thousands of clones listed, approximately 94% were seen once. The chain employs TRBV10-2 and TRBJ2-5; D might be TRBD2 (6 bases). The material sequenced was PBMCs. The TCR originated in a woman in her late teens or twenties in good health and CMV-seropositive. As DNA, the CDR3 is TGCGCCAGCAGTGAATCGATGGGAAGCGGGGAGACCCAGTACTTC. This encodes CASSESMGSGETQYF.